These 20 T cell receptor beta chains came from one sample sequenced in a study of T cells in severe cutaneous drug reactions. Libraries were made by iRepertoire multiplex PCR with TCR subtype-specific primers for bulk and single-cell sequencing. From its re-call of the multiplex PCR reads, TCRdb lists each CDR3 protein once, without DNA. The sample includes about 1,900 distinct CDR3 sequences. The patients sequenced had a carbamazepine-induced Stevens-Johnson syndrome or toxic epidermal necrolysis reaction. The sample taken for sequencing was PBMCs. The receptors were sampled from a human donor with Stevens-Johnson syndrome, a severe cutaneous drug reaction.

Frequency places this clonotype as large. The chain recombines TRBV10-3 with TRBJ1-5; TCRdb calls TRBD1, which cannot be checked without DNA. CDR3 length: 13 residues. CDR1 is ENHRY and CDR2 is SYGVKD in the germline V gene. The CDR3: CAIGQEVGQPQHF.

Frequency places this clonotype as medium-sized (0.01 to 0.1%). The chain uses TRBV28 and TRBJ1-5. Germline CDR1 reads MDHEN; CDR2 reads SYDVKM. This CDR3 comprises 13 residues. The CDR3 here is CASSPMINQPQHF.

CDR3 loop: CASSPGTPYGYTF. The rearrangement uses TRBV12-3 or TRBV12-4 and TRBJ1-2; TCRdb lists TRBD1, though no DNA is available to test this call. This CDR3 has 13 amino acids.

This chain connects TRBV11-2 to TRBJ2-1; the D gene TCRdb calls, TRBD2, cannot be checked with no DNA. The CDR3 extends over 14 amino acids. The germline V gene has CDR1 SGHAT and CDR2 FQNNGV. CDR3: CASSSGTYYNEQFF.

Judged by frequency, this clonotype is medium-sized. The CDR3 is CASSIQENQPQHF. The chain joins TRBV19 to TRBJ1-5. This CDR3 spans 13 amino acids. Looked up from germline, CDR1 is LNHDA and CDR2 is SQIVND (reference sequence).

This clonotype is labeled medium-sized based on frequency. V gene TRBV28 combines with J gene TRBJ1-5. Germline CDR1 and CDR2: MDHEN and SYDVKM. The CDR3 is 13 amino acids. The CDR3 reads CASSFENNQPQHF. Using reference TRBV28 and TRBJ1-5 for the parts outside the CDR3, the full variable domain is DVKVTQSSRYLVKRTGEKVFLECVQDMDHENMFWYRQDPGLGLRLIYFSYDVKMKEKGDIPEGYSVSREKKERFSLILESASTNQTSMYLCASSFENNQPQHFGDGTRLSIL.

This clonotype is classed as medium-sized by frequency. The rearrangement uses TRBV6-1 and TRBJ2-5; lacking DNA, the TRBD2 call made by TCRdb goes unchecked. This CDR3 comprises 17 residues. Germline assignment: CDR1 MNHNS and CDR2 SASEGT. CDR3 sequence: CASRNSGAPSLQETQYF.

This clonotype is identified as large (0.1 to 1%) from frequency. The rearrangement links TRBV7-7 to TRBJ2-1; TCRdb indicates TRBD2, and absent DNA this call remains unverified. From germline, CDR1 is SSHAT and CDR2 FNYEAQ (reference sequence). The CDR3 is 13 amino acids. The CDR3 region is CASSPGGGPEQFF.

Its frequency marks this clonotype as large. The chain uses TRBV6-5 and TRBJ2-1. CDR1 MNHEY and CDR2 SVGAGI come from the germline V gene. The CDR3 is made up of 15 amino acids. The CDR3 sequence is CASSYGHDSYNEQFF.

This clonotype is classed as medium-sized by frequency. The gene calls are TRBV24-1 and TRBJ2-3; TCRdb proposes TRBD1, but this gene call is untestable without DNA. In germline, CDR1 is KGHDR, CDR2 SFDVKD. The CDR3 is made up of 17 amino acids. The CDR3 protein is CATSETPRGPSTDTQYF.

CDR3 sequence reads: CSAGLARAYEQYF. The chain has TRBV20-1 and TRBJ2-7; without DNA, the TCRdb call of TRBD2 cannot be checked. This CDR3 contains 13 residues. Germline V gene sequence: CDR1 DFQATT, CDR2 SNEGSKA (reference sequence).

Frequency places this clonotype as medium-sized. The chain couples TRBV14 to TRBJ1-1; TCRdb outputs TRBD1, but without DNA this stays unchecked. The CDR3 loop spans 15 amino acids. Germline V lookup: CDR1 SGHDN, CDR2 FVKESK. The CDR3 reads CASSRQGALNTEAFF.

Frequency places this clonotype as medium-sized. J is TRBJ2-1 and V is TRBV28; TCRdb indicates TRBD1, and absent DNA this call remains unverified. The germline gives CDR1 MDHEN, CDR2 SYDVKM. The CDR3 spans 16 residues. The CDR3 loop reads CASSQPQGWGFNEQFF.

This clonotype is called medium-sized based on its frequency. The chain carries TRBV6-1 and TRBJ2-1; TCRdb proposes TRBD1, but this gene call is untestable without DNA. CDR1 MNHNS and CDR2 SASEGT come from the germline V gene. This CDR3 has 15 amino acids. This CDR3 reads CASSTVPGSYNEQFF.

This clonotype is called medium-sized based on its frequency. V and J are TRBV9 and TRBJ1-2; TCRdb's D call, TRBD1, is unchecked because there is no DNA. In germline, CDR1 is SGDLS, CDR2 YYNGEE. CDR3 length: 15 amino acids. CDR3 in amino acids: CASSVGTKQPYGYTF. The full variable domain, with the rest looked up from reference TRBV9 and TRBJ1-2, is DSGVTQTPKHLITATGQRVTLRCSPRSGDLSVYWYQQSLDQGLQFLIQYYNGEERAKGNILERFSAQQFPDLHSELNLSSLELGDSALYFCASSVGTKQPYGYTFGSGTRLTVV.

The chain couples TRBV5-1 to TRBJ2-1. Germline V lookup: CDR1 SGHRS, CDR2 YFSETQ. This CDR3 is built from 16 residues. The CDR3 loop reads CASSPTQVRVFDEQFF.

This clonotype is identified as medium-sized from frequency. J is TRBJ2-7 and V is TRBV30. There are 13 residues in the CDR3. Germline values: CDR1 GTSNPN, CDR2 SVGIG (reference sequence). The CDR3 is CAWSEGTSYEQYF.

The chain couples TRBV20-1 to TRBJ2-7; lacking DNA, the TRBD1 call made by TCRdb goes unchecked. CDR3 size: 13 residues. Germline loops: CDR1 DFQATT, CDR2 SNEGSKA (reference sequence). This chain's CDR3 is CSAIGHLSYEQYF.

This clonotype ranks as medium-sized in terms of frequency. The CDR3 sequence is CASSPSKNSYNEQFF. The V call is TRBV4-1, the J call TRBJ2-1. Germline CDR1 MGHRA, CDR2 YSYEKL. The CDR3 is made up of 15 amino acids.

Measured by frequency, this clonotype is medium-sized. The chain's CDR3 is CASTQGQNSNQPQHF. The chain couples TRBV6-1 to TRBJ1-5; without DNA, the TCRdb call of TRBD1 cannot be checked. Germline loops: CDR1 MNHNS, CDR2 SASEGT. The CDR3 is 15 amino acids.